The 14 T cell receptor beta chains listed next were all sequenced from one sample in a study of blood T cell repertoires in COVID-19. Sequencing was performed with immunoSEQ multiplex PCR; in TCRdb, only in-frame clones are kept and a portion is missing. The sample contains about 150,000 clones, 70% to 90% of which appear only once. The sample was PBMCs or T cells enriched from blood (not recorded which). These receptors originate from a man aged 45-60 years who had recovered from COVID-19.

The CDR3 coding sequence is TGTGCCTGGAGTGCTGAGGCTCATCAGCCCCAGCATTTT. Residues: CAWSAEAHQPQHF. V is TRBV30 and J is TRBJ1-5; D gene ambiguous. The V and J ends lost 1 base and 5 bases respectively, with 9 bases between them. CDR1 and CDR2 from the germline V gene are GTSNPN and SVGIG (reference sequence). The CDR3 length is 13 residues.

The chain recombines TRBV27 with TRBJ2-3; the D gene is possibly TRBD1 (5 bases). Trimming shortened V by 7 bases and J by 0 bases, and 11 bases separated the two germline ends. This CDR3 is 14 amino acids long. Germline loops: CDR1 MNHEY, CDR2 SMNVEV (reference sequence). In nucleotides, the CDR3 is TGTGCCAGCACCGGACAACCTAGCACAGATACGCAGTATTTT. It codes for CASTGQPSTDTQYF.

The gene calls are TRBV5-4 and TRBJ2-1; possibly TRBD1 for D (5 bases). Germline values: CDR1 SGHNT, CDR2 YYREEE (reference sequence). This CDR3 is built from 15 residues. Between the trimmed V and J ends, which lost 5 bases and 4 bases, there was a span of 16 bases. The CDR3 DNA reads as TGTGCCAGCAGAGCAGGGAATCCCTCTTACAATGAGCAGTTCTTC. This translates into CASRAGNPSYNEQFF.

The chain links TRBV5-4 to TRBJ2-1, with D perhaps TRBD2 (6 bases). CDR1 and CDR2 from the germline V gene are SGHNT and YYREEE (reference sequence). V lost 0 bases and J 5 bases, leaving 12 bases between the germline ends. The CDR3 contains 15 residues. The DNA of the CDR3 is TGTGCCAGCAGCTTGGTTGGGACTTCGAACAATGAGCAGTTCTTC. Translating it yields CASSLVGTSNNEQFF. Full variable domain (missing parts from reference TRBV5-4 and TRBJ2-1): ETGVTQSPTHLIKTRGQQVTLRCSSQSGHNTVSWYQQALGQGPQFIFQYYREEENGRGNFPPRFSGLQFPNYSSELNVNALELDDSALYLCASSLVGTSNNEQFFGPGTRLTVL.

This chain joins TRBV5-1 and TRBJ1-1; the match to TRBD1 covers 8 bases. This CDR3 has 16 residues. Germline V gives CDR1 SGHRS, CDR2 YFSETQ. The J segment lost 3 bases and the V segment lost 0 bases, leaving 7 bases of the junction unmatched. The CDR3 is CASSLASGGFYTEAFF. The CDR3 nucleotides read TGCGCCAGCAGCTTGGCCTCAGGGGGCTTTTACACTGAAGCTTTCTTT.

As DNA, the CDR3 is TGTGCCAGCAGCCATAGGGGCTCTGGGGCCAACGTCCTGACTTTC. Translation: CASSHRGSGANVLTF. The chain combines TRBV3-1 (or the pseudogene TRBV3-2) with TRBJ2-6, with D maybe TRBD1 (5 bases). Trimming pared 3 bases from V and 0 bases from J, leaving 6 bases between. In germline, CDR1 is LGHDT, CDR2 YNNKEL (reference sequence). CDR3 length: 15 residues.

The J gene is TRBJ1-2, the V gene TRBV5-4; D uncertain. Germline V gene data show CDR1 as SGHNT and CDR2 as YYREEE (reference sequence). The CDR3 has 14 residues. Deletions cut 3 bases from V and 6 bases from J, with 15 bases between. In nucleotides, the CDR3 is TGTGCCAGCAGCTCCCGTGGAGGGATAGATGGCTACACCTTC. Translation: CASSSRGGIDGYTF.

This chain connects TRBV10-3 to TRBJ2-5; possibly TRBD1 for D (5 bases). The CDR3 contains 12 residues. From germline, CDR1 is ENHRY and CDR2 SYGVKD. The V and J ends lost 10 bases and 3 bases respectively, with 12 bases between them. The CDR3, as DNA: TGTGCCACCCAGGGATGGGAAGAGACCCAGTACTTC. As protein: CATQGWEETQYF.

The chain is built from TRBV11-2 and TRBJ2-1; TRBD2 matches at 8 bases. This CDR3 contains 19 residues. Trimming at V came to 0 bases and at J to 0 bases, leaving 10 bases not matched to a gene. CDR1 SGHAT and CDR2 FQNNGV come from the germline V gene. The CDR3 bases are TGTGCCAGCAGCTTAGATCGAGGGCTAGCGGGCCTCTCCTACAATGAGCAGTTCTTC. It yields the protein CASSLDRGLAGLSYNEQFF.

The V and J genes are TRBV9 and TRBJ1-5; perhaps TRBD1 as D (6 bases). V lost 3 bases and J lost 6, with 13 bases in between. CDR3 length equals 14 residues. Germline CDR1 SGDLS, CDR2 YYNGEE. CDR3 amino acids: CASSARQEGQPQHF. CDR3 bases: TGTGCCAGCAGCGCCAGACAGGAAGGTCAGCCCCAGCATTTT. The whole variable domain, filled in from reference TRBV9 and TRBJ1-5, reads DSGVTQTPKHLITATGQRVTLRCSPRSGDLSVYWYQQSLDQGLQFLIQYYNGEERAKGNILERFSAQQFPDLHSELNLSSLELGDSALYFCASSARQEGQPQHFGDGTRLSIL.

The V and J genes are TRBV2 and TRBJ2-3; 10 nucleotides match TRBD1. V shed 6 bases, J shed 6 bases, and the junction held 3 bases outside the gene matches. The CDR3 length is 13 residues. Germline V gene data show CDR1 as SNHLY and CDR2 as FYNNEI. In DNA, the CDR3 is TGTGCCAGCAGACGACAGGGGGCTGATACGCAGTATTTT. Translating gives CASRRQGADTQYF.

This clone was seen more than once but under ten times. This sequence joins TRBV2 and TRBJ2-1, with 8 bases aligning to TRBD1. This CDR3 spans 17 amino acids. CDR1 and CDR2 (germline): SNHLY, FYNNEI. The junction had 13 bases not matched to a gene; V was cut back by 6 bases and J by 3 bases. CDR3 DNA sequence: TGTGCCAGCAGACATATAATCTTAGGACAGGGCTACAATGAGCAGTTCTTC. It translates to CASRHIILGQGYNEQFF.

The chain is built from TRBV6-6 and TRBJ1-1; the D gene is possibly TRBD1 (6 bases). The CDR3 has 14 residues. V lost 7 bases and J 3 bases, leaving 15 bases between the germline ends. Looked up from germline, CDR1 is MNHNY and CDR2 is SVGAGI (reference sequence). This chain's CDR3 is CASKPGHLYTEAFF. CDR3 nucleotide sequence: TGTGCCAGCAAACCGGGACACCTCTACACTGAAGCTTTCTTT.

The V and J genes are TRBV27 and TRBJ2-2; 7 nucleotides match TRBD1. Trimming removed 2 bases from V and 3 bases from J; junction bases left unmatched: 0. Germline-derived CDR1 and CDR2 are MNHEY and SMNVEV (reference sequence). The CDR3 is made up of 14 amino acids. DNA of the CDR3: TGTGCCAGCAGTTTAAGGGGGCACACCGGGGAGCTGTTTTTT. It is translated as CASSLRGHTGELFF.